This TCR beta chain derives from a study of shared clonotypes between healthy human individuals. Study-level findings and limits: Apart from blood, nothing was sampled; tissue repertoires likely differ.

Naivety among CD8 cells was defined by CD45RO negativity and positive CCR7 selection, thereby excluding terminally differentiated effector memory CD45RA+ cells. Per the germline V gene, CDR1 is SSHAT and CDR2 is FNYEAQ (reference sequence). The CDR3 is 13 residues long. Clones were read by immunoSEQ multiplex PCR, and TCRdb kept only the in-frame ones, dropping some. The table records over 750,000 clones, approximately 96% of them present only once. Remarks on this clone: The target antigen is unknown. At one boundary the junction diverges from the germline segment, which might be a read error.

The V call is TRBV7-7, the J call TRBJ2-5; D is unclear. The receptor comes from a young man in good health. Input material: naive CD8+ T cells sorted from blood. The CDR3 nucleotides are TGTGCTAGCAGCTTTACTCCCCTCCGGACCCAGTACTTC. It specifies CASSFTPLRTQYF.